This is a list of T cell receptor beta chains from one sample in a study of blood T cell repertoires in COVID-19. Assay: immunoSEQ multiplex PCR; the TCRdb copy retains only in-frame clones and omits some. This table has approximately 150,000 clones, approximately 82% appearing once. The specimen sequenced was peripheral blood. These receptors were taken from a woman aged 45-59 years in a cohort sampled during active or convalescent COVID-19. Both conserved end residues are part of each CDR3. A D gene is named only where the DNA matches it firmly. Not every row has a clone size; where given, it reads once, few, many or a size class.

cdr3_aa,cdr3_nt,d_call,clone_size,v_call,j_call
CASSAYRGRVSGELFF,TGTGCCAGCAGTGCCTACAGGGGGCGAGTGTCCGGGGAGCTGTTTTTT,TRBD1,NA,TRBV6-1,TRBJ2-2
CAWSQNMNTEAFF,TGTGCCTGGAGTCAGAACATGAACACTGAAGCTTTCTTT,NA,NA,TRBV30,TRBJ1-1
CASRGTSGGTDTQYF,TGTGCCAGCAGGGGGACTAGCGGGGGCACAGATACGCAGTATTTT,TRBD2,medium-sized,TRBV6-4,TRBJ2-3
CASGRDSNTGELFF,TGCGCCAGCGGCAGGGATTCGAACACCGGGGAGCTGTTTTTT,NA,NA,TRBV10-1,TRBJ2-2
CASSRGGDYEQYF,TGTGCCAGCAGTAGGGGAGGGGACTACGAGCAGTACTTC,TRBD2,NA,TRBV6-5,TRBJ2-7
CASSGLHGTGFYEQYF,TGTGCCAGCAGCGGCTTGCACGGGACTGGATTTTACGAGCAGTACTTC,NA,NA,TRBV5-6,TRBJ2-7
CASSWGTGGRGQPQHF,TGTGCCAGCAGCTGGGGGACAGGGGGCCGCGGGCAGCCCCAGCATTTT,TRBD1,NA,TRBV7-8,TRBJ1-5
CASGLVGQIYGYTF,TGTGCTAGTGGTTTGGTGGGCCAGATCTATGGCTACACCTTC,NA,NA,TRBV12-5,TRBJ1-2
CASKKLAGGHNEQFF,TGTGCCAGTAAGAAACTAGCGGGGGGACACAATGAGCAGTTCTTC,TRBD2,NA,TRBV19,TRBJ2-1
CASSERAGTGYGYTF,TGTGCCAGTAGTGAGCGGGCCGGGACAGGGTATGGCTACACCTTC,TRBD1,NA,TRBV19,TRBJ1-2
CASSYGVQGSTEAFF,TGTGCCAGCAGTTACGGGGTCCAGGGAAGCACTGAAGCTTTCTTT,NA,NA,TRBV6-5,TRBJ1-1
CASSTPGLDYEQYF,TGTGCCAGCAGTACCCCGGGACTAGACTACGAGCAGTACTTC,TRBD2,NA,TRBV6-5,TRBJ2-7
CASSWPYRGGTGELFF,TGTGCCAGCAGCTGGCCCTACAGGGGCGGCACCGGGGAGCTGTTTTTT,TRBD1,NA,TRBV7-8,TRBJ2-2
CASSLMQGGYGYTF,TGTGCCAGCAGCTTAATGCAGGGCGGCTATGGCTACACCTTC,NA,NA,TRBV7-2,TRBJ1-2
CASSLSGTRHNEQFF,TGTGCCAGCTCATTATCTGGGACTAGGCACAATGAGCAGTTCTTC,TRBD2,NA,TRBV6-5,TRBJ2-1
CASSWGRNTEAFF,TGTGCCAGCAGCTGGGGGCGAAACACTGAAGCTTTCTTT,NA,few,TRBV14,TRBJ1-1
CATSRDDLTQETQYF,TGTGCCACCAGCAGAGATGACTTGACTCAAGAGACCCAGTACTTC,NA,NA,TRBV15,TRBJ2-5
CATRGQRNTEAFF,TGTGCCACCAGAGGACAGAGGAACACTGAAGCTTTCTTT,NA,NA,TRBV15,TRBJ1-1
CASSPGTEVNQPQHF,TGTGCCAGCAGTCCCGGGACAGAAGTGAATCAGCCCCAGCATTTT,TRBD1,NA,TRBV6-2/TRBV6-3,TRBJ1-5
CSVTRGIDGYTF,TGCAGCGTGACCAGGGGGATTGATGGCTACACCTTC,TRBD1,NA,TRBV29-1,TRBJ1-2
CASSPDRGSAPPEKLFF,TGTGCCAGCAGCCCTGACAGGGGAAGTGCGCCGCCTGAAAAACTGTTTTTT,TRBD1,NA,TRBV3-1/TRBV3-2,TRBJ1-4
CASSLYTGELFF,TGTGCCAGCAGTCTATACACCGGGGAGCTGTTTTTT,NA,NA,TRBV7-9,TRBJ2-2
CASSQGRGRNSNQPQHF,TGTGCCAGCAGCCAAGGTAGAGGAAGGAATAGCAATCAGCCCCAGCATTTT,NA,once,TRBV3-1/TRBV3-2,TRBJ1-5
CASSPARVRGYGYTF,TGTGCCAGCAGTCCCGCGAGGGTTCGAGGCTATGGCTACACCTTC,NA,NA,TRBV6-4,TRBJ1-2
CASSAPGSGINTEAFF,TGTGCCAGCAGTGCCCCCGGGAGCGGGATTAACACTGAAGCTTTCTTT,NA,NA,TRBV25-1,TRBJ1-1
CASSLVQGTDTQYF,TGCGCCAGCAGCTTGGTACAGGGGACAGATACGCAGTATTTT,TRBD1,NA,TRBV5-1,TRBJ2-3
CATSREVAGMNTEAFF,TGTGCCACCAGCAGAGAGGTGGCAGGCATGAACACTGAAGCTTTCTTT,NA,few,TRBV15,TRBJ1-1
CASSLVGDQPQHF,TGTGCCAGCAGCTTAGTCGGGGATCAGCCCCAGCATTTT,NA,NA,TRBV7-9,TRBJ1-5
CASSIGPGGAYNEQFF,TGTGCCAGTAGTATAGGACCAGGAGGCGCCTACAATGAGCAGTTCTTC,NA,NA,TRBV19,TRBJ2-1
CASSPFSGGAGTDTQYF,TGTGCCAGCAGCCCTTTTTCGGGGGGGGCCGGCACAGATACGCAGTATTTT,TRBD2,NA,TRBV5-4,TRBJ2-3
CASSFRGAASYNEQFF,TGTGCCAGTAGTTTTCGGGGGGCGGCCTCATACAATGAGCAGTTCTTC,NA,once,TRBV19,TRBJ2-1
CASSYDRGSNQPQHF,TGTGCCAGCAGTTACGATAGGGGTAGCAATCAGCCCCAGCATTTT,NA,NA,TRBV6-6,TRBJ1-5